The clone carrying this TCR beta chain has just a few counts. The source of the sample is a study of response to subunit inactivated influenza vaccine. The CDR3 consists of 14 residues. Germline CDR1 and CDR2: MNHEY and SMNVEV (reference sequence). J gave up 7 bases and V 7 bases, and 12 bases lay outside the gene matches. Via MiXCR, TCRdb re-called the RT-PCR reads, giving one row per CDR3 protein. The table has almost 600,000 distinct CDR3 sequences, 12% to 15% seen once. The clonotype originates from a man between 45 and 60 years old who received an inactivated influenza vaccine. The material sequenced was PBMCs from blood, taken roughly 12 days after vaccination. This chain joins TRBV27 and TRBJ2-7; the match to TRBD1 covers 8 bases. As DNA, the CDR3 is TGTGCCAGCAAAAGAGGACAGGGAGTTTTTGAGCAGTACTTC. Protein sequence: CASKRGQGVFEQYF.